This T cell receptor beta chain was captured by sequencing in a study of blood T cell repertoires in COVID-19. Study context: Acute-phase and convalescent COVID-19 samples originated in the United States, Italy and Spain. The analysed material was cDNA or gDNA that came from T cells, B-cell-depleted T cells, or PBMCs.

Germline assignment: CDR1 LNHDA and CDR2 SQIVND (reference sequence). This CDR3 contains 16 residues. The germline V and J ends were trimmed by 6 bases and 0 bases, with 15 bases remaining between them. Clones were read by immunoSEQ multiplex PCR, and TCRdb kept only the in-frame ones, dropping some. This sample has tens of thousands of clones, with about 83% found just once. The TCR sequence derives from a human donor with active COVID-19. The donor label of this sample is uncertain. Sequenced: peripheral blood. The chain recombines TRBV19 with TRBJ1-3; D is unresolved. The CDR3 DNA is TGTGCCAGTAGCCCCCCACGGGTTACCTCTGGAAACACCATATATTTT. Translation: CASSPPRVTSGNTIYF.